These 19 T cell receptor beta chains were sequenced from one sample in a study of regulatory T cells in long-lasting Graves disease. Time point meaning: newly diagnosed GD, antithyroid drugs for less than 3 months. TCR sequences were obtained from RNA taken from PBMCs. Combining iRepertoire HTBI primers with Arm-PCR of CDR3 regions, the authors built TCR beta libraries. TCRdb redid the calling of the multiplex PCR reads with MiXCR, one entry per CDR3 protein. The repertoire holds hundreds of thousands of distinct CDR3 sequences, about 16% seen once, with around 11% in the top ten. This sample also belongs to another study, concerning T cells in Graves' hyperthyroidism and ophthalmopathy.

This specimen consisted of peripheral blood mononuclear cells (PBMCs), obtained at new diagnosis, from a patient treated with antithyroid drugs. These receptors were collected from a man between 18 and 35 years old with Graves disease.

This clonotype was seen just once. The junction and the germline gene differ at one end; a read error may be behind it. V usage is TRBV6-2 or TRBV6-3 and J usage is TRBJ2-2, with TRBD2 as a possible D gene (5 bases). The germline V gene has CDR1 MNHEY and CDR2 SVGEGT. This CDR3 comprises 14 residues. The CDR3 sequence: CASSLNLKTGEPFF. DNA for the CDR3: TGTGCCAGCAGCCTAAACCTTAAGACCGGGGAGCCGTTTTTT.

This chain links TRBV30 with TRBJ1-4, with no clear D. The ends were cut back, 4 bases at V and 6 bases at J, with 12 bases in the middle. Germline CDR1 GTSNPN, CDR2 SVGIG (reference sequence). The CDR3 is 13 amino acids. This CDR3 reads CAWKVLSHEKLFF. CDR3 sequence (DNA): TGTGCCTGGAAGGTTCTGAGTCATGAAAAACTGTTTTTT. Full variable domain (missing parts from reference TRBV30 and TRBJ1-4): SQTIHQWPATLVQPVGSPLSLECTVEGTSNPNLYWYRQAAGRGLQLLFYSVGIGQISSEVPQNLSASRPQDRQFILSSKKLLLSDSGFYLCAWKVLSHEKLFFGSGTQLSVL.

This clonotype was observed at least ten times. This chain uses TRBV27 with TRBJ2-7, with 10 bases fitting TRBD2. The CDR3 loop spans 15 amino acids. CDR1 MNHEY and CDR2 SMNVEV come from the germline V gene (reference sequence). Trimming at V came to 6 bases and at J to 3 bases, leaving 8 bases not matched to a gene. CDR3 sequence reads: CASRHGSSGSYEQYF. The CDR3 region has the DNA TGTGCCAGCAGACACGGGTCTAGCGGGAGCTACGAGCAGTACTTC.

This rearrangement joins TRBV7-2 to TRBJ2-3; possible D gene TRBD2, 5 bases. The germline CDR1 and CDR2 sequences are SGHTA and FQGNSA. The length of the CDR3 is 17 residues. Deletions cut 6 bases from V and 1 base from J, with 20 bases between. CDR3 loop: CASRTRRGGRGTDTQYF. The CDR3 nucleotides read TGTGCCAGCAGGACTCGGCGCGGCGGGCGGGGCACAGATACGCAGTATTTT.

There are a few counts of this clonotype. The chain uses TRBV20-1 and TRBJ1-4; D remains unclear. Trimming removed 3 bases from V and 3 bases from J, with 5 bases in between. The germline V gene has CDR1 DFQATT and CDR2 SNEGSKA (reference sequence). This CDR3 comprises 12 residues. The CDR3 DNA sequence: TGCAGTGCTAGGACGGCTAATGAAAAACTGTTTTTT. Its protein product is CSARTANEKLFF.

This clonotype was found many times. CDR3 nucleotide sequence: TGTGCCAGCAGCCTCACGGGACAGAACTATGGCTACACCTTC. As protein: CASSLTGQNYGYTF. The V gene is TRBV28, the J gene TRBJ1-2; 7 bases line up with TRBD1. The germline V gene has CDR1 MDHEN and CDR2 SYDVKM. The CDR3 runs to 14 residues. The V segment lost 6 bases and the J segment 2 bases; nucleotides outside the gene matches: 6.

Many counts were recorded for this clonotype. DNA for the CDR3: TGTGCCAGCAGCTTAGGGGACAGGGAAAGGTTCTTC. Its translation: CASSLGDRERFF. The V and J genes are TRBV7-8 and TRBJ2-1; 9 positions agree with TRBD1. Per the germline V gene, CDR1 is SGHVS and CDR2 is FQNEAQ. V lost 1 base to trimming and J lost 15 bases; unmatched junction nucleotides: 4. The CDR3 runs 12 residues.

The rearrangement joins TRBV5-4 to TRBJ1-2; D is unclear. Trimming shortened V by 4 bases and J by 2 bases, and 12 bases separated the two germline ends. This CDR3 is 14 amino acids long. CDR1 SGHNT and CDR2 YYREEE come from the germline V gene (reference sequence). For the CDR3, the DNA is TGTGCCAGCAGCCCGTGGGGAGGGAACTATGGCTACACCTTC. This gives the protein CASSPWGGNYGYTF. Looking up the rest from reference TRBV5-4 and TRBJ1-2 gives the full variable domain: ETGVTQSPTHLIKTRGQQVTLRCSSQSGHNTVSWYQQALGQGPQFIFQYYREEENGRGNFPPRFSGLQFPNYSSELNVNALELDDSALYLCASSPWGGNYGYTFGSGTRLTVV.

This clonotype was detected many times. The V call is TRBV28, the J call TRBJ2-5; tentative D call: TRBD1 (6 bases). There are 15 residues in the CDR3. V was clipped by 3 bases and J by 2 bases, with 13 bases between them. CDR1 and CDR2 from the germline V gene are MDHEN and SYDVKM. CDR3: CASSFKGGWQETQYF. CDR3 nucleotide sequence: TGTGCCAGCAGTTTTAAAGGGGGATGGCAAGAGACCCAGTACTTC.

Many counts were recorded for this clonotype. V gene TRBV27 combines with J gene TRBJ2-3; D not certain. Trimming removed 8 bases at V and 6 bases at J, with 18 bases between. The germline CDR1 and CDR2 sequences are MNHEY and SMNVEV (reference sequence). The CDR3 consists of 14 residues. CDR3 sequence: CASGRTSFPDTQYF. CDR3 nucleotides: TGTGCCAGCGGTAGGACCTCTTTTCCGGATACGCAGTATTTT.

This clonotype appeared many times. V usage is TRBV28 and J usage is TRBJ2-7, with 12 bases matching TRBD2. V gave up 5 bases and J gave up 2 bases; unmatched junction bases: 13. Germline CDR1 reads MDHEN; CDR2 reads SYDVKM. CDR3 size: 18 residues. DNA for the CDR3: TGTGCCAGCAGTCCAACACCCAGACTAGCGGGAGATCCCTACGAGCAGTACTTC. Translating gives CASSPTPRLAGDPYEQYF.

This clonotype has a count of ten or more. The rearrangement links TRBV12-3 or TRBV12-4 to TRBJ2-1, with 7 bases identical to TRBD1. The V gene end was trimmed by 3 bases and the J gene end by 4 bases; junction bases not matched to a gene: 3. The CDR3 sequence is 14 residues long. Here the CDR3 reads CASSLGQLYNEQFF. The CDR3 nucleotides are TGTGCCAGCAGTTTGGGACAGCTTTACAATGAGCAGTTCTTC.

This clonotype was picked up many times. The gene calls are TRBV27 and TRBJ2-7; weak D call: TRBD1 (5 bases). CDR1 is MNHEY, CDR2 SMNVEV, per germline (reference sequence). CDR3 length: 15 amino acids. V dropped 6 bases and J dropped 3 bases, with 18 bases sitting between them. This CDR3 is CASRDESDRGYEQYF. The CDR3 DNA sequence: TGTGCCAGCAGGGATGAGTCTGATAGGGGCTACGAGCAGTACTTC.

The table lists this clonotype with a few counts. This chain links TRBV10-3 with TRBJ2-2; 10 bases line up with TRBD1. Per germline, CDR1 ENHRY and CDR2 SYGVKD. The CDR3 has 15 residues. Germline trimming cut 4 bases from V and 5 bases from J; bases unmatched to any gene: 4. The CDR3 DNA reads TGTGCCATCAGTGGGGACAGGGGCGGAACCGGGGAGCTGTTTTTT. Amino acid sequence: CAISGDRGGTGELFF.

This clonotype occurred many times. J is TRBJ2-7 and V is TRBV3-1, with D maybe TRBD2 (7 bases). Germline CDR1 is LGHDT and CDR2 is YNNKEL (reference sequence). V was shortened by 0 bases and J by 9 bases, with 15 bases between the two germline ends. The CDR3 has 14 amino acids. The CDR3 protein is CASSQEAGAAVQYF. The CDR3, as DNA: TGTGCCAGCAGCCAAGAGGCGGGGGCGGCTGTGCAGTACTTC.

This clonotype was detected a few times. The chain employs TRBV5-1 and TRBJ2-7, with D perhaps matching TRBD1 or TRBD2 (5 bases each). The V end was cut by 0 bases, the J end by 5 bases, with 15 bases between. From germline, CDR1 is SGHRS and CDR2 YFSETQ. This CDR3 has 15 residues. The CDR3 DNA reads as TGCGCCAGCAGCTTGGCCGCAGAGGGGATCCACGAGCAGTACTTC. It yields the protein CASSLAAEGIHEQYF.

J is TRBJ2-1 and V is TRBV20-1; no clear D. Germline assignment: CDR1 DFQATT and CDR2 SNEGSKA (reference sequence). The V end was cut by 6 bases, the J end by 3 bases, with 15 bases between. The CDR3 has 14 residues. Here the CDR3 reads CSAWSPALYNEQFF. The CDR3 region has the DNA TGCAGTGCCTGGAGCCCCGCCCTCTACAATGAGCAGTTCTTC.

On this clonotype itself: The junction and the germline gene differ at one end; a read error may be behind it. V gene TRBV10-1 combines with J gene TRBJ1-5; D may be TRBD1 (6 bases). Germline CDR1 WNHNN, CDR2 SYGVQD (reference sequence). CDR3 length: 14 amino acids. As DNA, the CDR3 is TGCGCCACCTCACTCCGGGACACAAATCAGCCCCCGCATTTT. Translation gives CATSLRDTNQPPHF.

This clonotype was observed many times. The rearrangement uses TRBV13 and TRBJ1-6, with a tentative D call TRBD1 (5 bases). In germline, CDR1 is PRHDT, CDR2 FYEKMQ (reference sequence). Trimming pared 5 bases from V and 10 bases from J, leaving 9 bases between. The CDR3 sequence is 12 residues long. The CDR3 DNA reads TGTGCCAGCAGCCTGGGGGGGTCACCCCTCCACTTT. This encodes CASSLGGSPLHF.